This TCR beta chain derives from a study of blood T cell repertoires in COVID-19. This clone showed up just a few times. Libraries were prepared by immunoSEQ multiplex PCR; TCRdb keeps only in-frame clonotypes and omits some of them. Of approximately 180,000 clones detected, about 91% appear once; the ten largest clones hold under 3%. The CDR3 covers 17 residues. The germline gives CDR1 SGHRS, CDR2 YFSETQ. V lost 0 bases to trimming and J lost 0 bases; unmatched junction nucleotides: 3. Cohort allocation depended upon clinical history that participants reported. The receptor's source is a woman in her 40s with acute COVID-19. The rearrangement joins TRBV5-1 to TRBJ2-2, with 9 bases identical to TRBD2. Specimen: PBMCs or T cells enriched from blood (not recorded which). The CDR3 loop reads CASSLGLAGPNTGELFF. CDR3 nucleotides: TGCGCCAGCAGCTTGGGTCTAGCGGGGCCGAACACCGGGGAGCTGTTTTTT.